This T cell receptor (beta chain) was retrieved from a study of Graves' ophthalmopathy and Graves' hyperthyroidism. This clonotype was seen a handful of times. This CDR3 spans 14 amino acids. Germline loops: CDR1 LGHNA, CDR2 YSLEER. V was cut by 0 bases and J by 5 bases, with 10 bases left in between. Amplifying from RNA transcripts, the study obtained TCR beta CDR3 regions. HTBI primers primed a first-round RT-PCR, and a second-round multiplex PCR followed. TCRdb reprocessed the multiplex PCR reads with MiXCR, giving one entry per CDR3 protein. Among about 660,000 distinct CDR3 sequences listed, roughly 39% were seen once.

The TCR originated in an adult man with Graves' ophthalmopathy. The chain employs TRBV4-3 and TRBJ1-1; maybe TRBD1 (5 bases). Sequencing input: peripheral blood. The CDR3 DNA reads as TGCGCCAGCAGCCAAGACAGGGCAGGGACTGAAGCTTTCTTT. Translation gives CASSQDRAGTEAFF.